This entry describes one T cell receptor beta chain. The antigen it recognizes is unknown. Qualities for individual bases were not recorded, and no much larger clone is one base off. The entry originates in a study of OX40 agonist ivuxolimab in advanced cancers. With regard to the full study: Ivuxolimab, which targeted the costimulatory receptor OX40 (CD134), was an agonistic, fully human IgG2 monoclonal antibody. Intravenous ivuxolimab was administered to patients every 2 weeks at six dose levels: 0.01, 0.1, 0.3, 1.5, 3 and 10 mg/kg. Of the roughly 50 dose-escalation patients, hepatocellular carcinoma was present in about 20, melanoma in roughly 15, renal cell carcinoma in 9 and head and neck cancer in 9. In the dose-escalation cohort, around four fifths of patients were male, and the mean age was about 55 years, with a range of about 23 to 85. Patients were allowed to have had prior anti-PD-1, anti-PD-L1 or anti-CTLA-4 therapy, and less than 45% of the dose-escalation patients had previously received checkpoint inhibitors. Three dose-escalation patients achieved partial responses, one with hepatocellular carcinoma and two with cutaneous melanoma. The point of sequencing TCRbeta in the periphery was to test whether ivuxolimab changed TCR sequence diversity and drove clonal T-cell expansion. The paper reports the monotherapy dose-escalation portion (N = 52 patients) of the phase I ivuxolimab trial. What the research found in general, with its limitations: Low levels of normalized T-cell clonal expansion were also seen in some patients who did not respond. In the 0.1-3.0 mg/kg groups, partial responders were among the patients with the lowest normalized peripheral clonal expansion, particularly in CD8+ T cells. Which antigens the clonally expanded peripheral T cells were specific for was not determined. Clonal expansion of both CD4+ and CD8+ blood T cells was observed from baseline to week 6 at doses 0.1 to 3.0 mg/kg. After ivuxolimab, CD8+ T cells had more expanded clones than CD4+ T cells on average.

From the germline V gene (reference sequence), CDR1 is LNHNV and CDR2 is YYDKDF. Trimming removed 0 bases from V and 5 bases from J, leaving 8 bases between the germline ends. The CDR3, from cysteine to phenylalanine, totals 13 residues. Of all the DNA, just the CDR3 is kept, 39 bases in frame from base 1. For sequencing of the TCRbeta CDR3 region, genomic DNA was extracted from the sorted cells. The immunoSEQ Assay was used for sequencing of TCRbeta CDR3 regions. Drawn from immuneACCESS, this table holds only the in-frame rearrangements with V and J called that TCRdb kept. Clones are partly lost; checked studies trace under half to an unresolved V gene and leave the rest unexplained. The sample table holds approximately 49,000 clones, of which around 84% were seen once. More than 8.5% of the sample belongs to the ten largest clones. The trial excluded patients who had a history of autoimmune disease or who were on systemic immunosuppression. Peripheral blood for TCR sequencing was drawn from every dose cohort at baseline, at cycle 4 day 1 and at cycle 7 day 1. The samples were taken from a phase I, first-in-human, multicenter, open-label dose-escalation trial of ivuxolimab. Adults with locally advanced or metastatic melanoma, renal cell carcinoma, hepatocellular carcinoma or head and neck squamous cell carcinoma were enrolled in the trial. Before TCR sequencing, CD4+ T cells and CD8+ T cells from peripheral blood were sorted into separate populations.

The sequence came from an adult with an advanced solid tumor such as melanoma, head and neck, liver or kidney cancer. The chain links TRBV15 with TRBJ2-7; a weak D assignment points to TRBD2 (5 bases agree). The sample was CD4+ or CD8+ T cells sorted from blood, taken in a trial of the OX40 agonist ivuxolimab. The DNA sequence is TGTGCCACCAGCAGAGATATCGGGGACGAGCAGTACTTC. Its protein reads: CATSRDIGDEQYF.